This T cell receptor beta chain comes out of a study of blood T cell repertoires in COVID-19. The germline gives CDR1 GTSNPN, CDR2 SVGIG (reference sequence). The CDR3 runs 14 residues. After removal of 8 bases from V and 0 bases from J, the junction contained 9 bases not matched to a gene. Only in-frame clones appear in the TCRdb table, and some are missing; sequencing was by immunoSEQ multiplex PCR. The profile shows under 250,000 clones, about 80% of them singletons. The material sequenced was peripheral blood. The sequence was obtained from a woman aged 55 to 70 with acute or convalescent COVID-19. The V gene is TRBV30, the J gene TRBJ1-2, with 7 bases matching TRBD1. Here the CDR3 reads CASTPRGANYGYTF. In DNA, the CDR3 is TGTGCCAGCACGCCCAGGGGGGCTAACTATGGCTACACCTTC.